The T cell receptor beta chain under discussion was sequenced for a study of blood T cell repertoires in COVID-19. Study context: The origin of the acute and convalescent COVID-19 samples was the United States, Italy and Spain.

The Seattle patients joined while their infection was active and were tracked longitudinally afterward. The CDR3 is 14 amino acids. The V gene end was trimmed by 5 bases and the J gene end by 8 bases; junction bases not matched to a gene: 9. Per germline, CDR1 MNHEY and CDR2 SMNVEV (reference sequence). Authors' analysis steps: Cell counts per sample came from amplifying reference gene primers. Profiling relied on immunoSEQ multiplex PCR, and the TCRdb table lists in-frame clones only, not all of them. Clone size and V and J calls were adopted from that table, with D and trimming inferred from the DNA. The data contain roughly 200,000 clones, about 83% of them singletons.

This chain uses TRBV27 with TRBJ1-1; 9 nucleotides align to TRBD1. The sequencing input was peripheral blood. The origin of this receptor is a person between 65 and 79 years old with COVID-19, enrolled during active disease. CDR3 nucleotides: TGTGCCAGCAGTCTGTCCGGGACAGGGTTAGAAGCTTTCTTT. It yields the protein CASSLSGTGLEAFF.